Presented here are 16 T cell receptor beta chains from one specimen sequenced in a study of T cell repertoires in cytomegalovirus infection. One entry per CDR3 protein results from TCRdb running MiXCR on the reads. The table shows 100,000 to 150,000 distinct CDR3 sequences, with 25% to 35% occurring only once. These TCRs are of unknown antigen specificity. Sequences were derived from CD8+ T cells from cultured PBMCs, sampled from culture after CMV antigen stimulation. These receptors originate from a human donor in good health (CMV status not recorded). Some clones in this sample may be carry-over from other donors' samples.

CDR3 residues: CASSTGTGVYNEQFF. CDR3 bases: TGTGCCAGTAGTACCGGGACAGGGGTCTACAATGAGCAGTTCTTC. The rearrangement links TRBV19 to TRBJ2-1; 10 positions match TRBD1. The junction had 3 bases not matched to a gene; V was cut back by 4 bases and J by 3 bases. The V gene's germline CDR1 is LNHDA and CDR2 SQIVND (reference sequence). This CDR3 is 15 amino acids long.

The sample holds a few counts of this clonotype. The chain uses TRBV27 and TRBJ2-1; TRBD1 matches 9 bases. With V trimmed by 4 bases and J by 6 bases, 10 bases remained unmatched. Germline loops: CDR1 MNHEY, CDR2 SMNVEV (reference sequence). The CDR3 has 16 amino acids. Written as DNA, the CDR3 is TGTGCCAGCAGTTCTCACCGGGACAGGGTTGGCAATGAGCAGTTCTTC. As protein: CASSSHRDRVGNEQFF.

The gene calls are TRBV5-5 and TRBJ1-2, with D possibly being TRBD1 (6 bases). This CDR3 has 16 residues. Trimming took off 4 bases at V and 3 bases at J, with 19 bases between the two ends. Germline CDR1 is SGHKS and CDR2 is YYEKEE (reference sequence). In nucleotides, the CDR3 is TGTGCCAGCAGCGGATCCCCACAGGGTTTTTACTATGGCTACACCTTC. It is translated as CASSGSPQGFYYGYTF.

There are many counts of this clonotype. This chain links TRBV27 with TRBJ2-7; no clear D gene. CDR3 length: 13 residues. Germline V gives CDR1 MNHEY, CDR2 SMNVEV (reference sequence). Trimming took 0 bases from V and 3 from J, leaving 6 bases between them. In nucleotides, the CDR3 is TGTGCCAGCAGTTTATCTACGGGCTACGAGCAGTACTTC. This sequence encodes CASSLSTGYEQYF.

This chain uses TRBV5-1 with TRBJ2-2; possibly TRBD1 or TRBD2 for D (6 bases each). The CDR3 totals 14 residues. Looked up from germline, CDR1 is SGHRS and CDR2 is YFSETQ. Between the trimmed V and J ends, which lost 7 bases and 5 bases, there was a span of 15 bases. The CDR3 DNA follows: TGCGCCAGCTATCCGGGGGCCGAGACCGGGGAGCTGTTTTTT. Translation: CASYPGAETGELFF. The complete variable domain, with remaining parts taken from reference TRBV5-1 and TRBJ2-2, reads KAGVTQTPRYLIKTRGQQVTLSCSPISGHRSVSWYQQTPGQGLQFLFEYFSETQRNKGNFPGRFSGRQFSNSRSEMNVSTLELGDSALYLCASYPGAETGELFFGEGSRLTVL.

This clonotype was detected ten times or more. J is TRBJ2-7 and V is TRBV7-9, with 7 positions matching TRBD1. The CDR3 covers 16 residues. The ends lost 4 bases at V and 6 bases at J; junction bases unmatched: 15. Germline CDR1 is SEHNR and CDR2 is FQNEAQ (reference sequence). Here the CDR3 DNA reads TGTGCCAGCAGCTCCGAAGATACCTCACAGGGGTTCGAGCAGTACTTC. It translates to CASSSEDTSQGFEQYF.

This clonotype was detected a few times. The chain links TRBV12-5 to TRBJ2-4, with D uncertain. Trimming cost V 7 bases and J 6 bases, with 10 bases left between them. The germline V gene encodes CDR1 LGHNT and CDR2 FRNRAP. This CDR3 is built from 12 residues. The CDR3 loop is CASAADINIQYF. CDR3 nucleotides: TGTGCTAGTGCCGCAGACATAAACATTCAGTACTTC.

The chain couples TRBV2 to TRBJ2-2; D ambiguous. Trimming removed 2 bases from V and 2 bases from J, with 12 bases in between. Germline loops: CDR1 SNHLY, CDR2 FYNNEI. The CDR3 loop spans 16 amino acids. Here the CDR3 reads CASSEWLSRNTGELFF. DNA of the CDR3: TGTGCCAGCAGTGAATGGCTCAGCCGAAACACCGGGGAGCTGTTTTTT.

This clonotype was seen a handful of times. V gene TRBV25-1 combines with J gene TRBJ1-6; D is possibly TRBD1 (5 bases). This CDR3 region has 11 residues. Trimming shortened V by 10 bases and J by 7 bases, and 8 bases separated the two germline ends. CDR1 and CDR2 from the germline V gene are MGHDK and SYGVNS. The DNA of the CDR3 is TGTGCCACCAGGGAAAATTCACCCCTCCACTTT. Protein product: CATRENSPLHF.

The gene calls are TRBV7-2 and TRBJ2-1, with 10 bases that match TRBD1. The CDR3 contains 16 residues. Germline CDR1 reads SGHTA; CDR2 reads FQGNSA. The trim removed 1 base at V and 7 bases at J, leaving 7 bases unmatched. CDR3 nucleotide sequence: TGTGCCAGCAGCTTAGTTTCGGGGACAGGGGTAAATGAGCAGTTCTTC. It yields the protein CASSLVSGTGVNEQFF.

The V call is TRBV9, the J call TRBJ2-3; TRBD2 aligns across 9 bases. The CDR3 has 14 amino acids. Germline V CDR1 and CDR2: SGDLS, YYNGEE. The V gene end was trimmed by 2 bases and the J gene end by 6 bases; junction bases not matched to a gene: 4. The CDR3 DNA is TGTGCCAGCAGCGTTAGCGGGGGAGTGGATACGCAGTATTTT. Its protein product is CASSVSGGVDTQYF.

The chain uses TRBV11-2 and TRBJ1-4; D is uncertain. The CDR3 sequence is 15 residues long. The V end was cut by 3 bases, the J end by 6 bases, with 14 bases between. Germline CDR1 and CDR2: SGHAT and FQNNGV. CDR3 amino acids: CASSLGLGGHEKLFF. As DNA, the CDR3 is TGTGCCAGCAGCTTGGGCTTAGGAGGGCATGAAAAACTGTTTTTT.

The CDR3 DNA follows: TGTGCCAGCAGTTTAGAGGGTACCGGGGTGGATACGCAGTATTTT. Protein product: CASSLEGTGVDTQYF. This rearrangement joins TRBV27 to TRBJ2-3, with TRBD2 as a possible D gene (5 bases). The CDR3 contains 15 residues. V lost 2 bases to trimming and J lost 6 bases, with 15 bases between them. Germline assignment: CDR1 MNHEY and CDR2 SMNVEV (reference sequence).

The chain has TRBV6-6 and TRBJ2-2; TRBD2 matches at 7 bases. This CDR3 has 14 amino acids. After removal of 7 bases from V and 6 bases from J, the junction contained 8 bases not matched to a gene. Looked up from germline, CDR1 is MNHNY and CDR2 is SVGAGI (reference sequence). The CDR3 bases are TGTGCCAGCAACCACGGACTAGAAGCCGGGGAGCTGTTTTTT. Its translation: CASNHGLEAGELFF.

The table lists this clonotype with a few counts. The J gene is TRBJ2-7, the V gene TRBV6-5, with TRBD1 as a possible D gene (6 bases). Germline V gene lookup returns CDR1 MNHEY and CDR2 SVGAGI. V dropped 3 bases and J dropped 3 bases, with 18 bases sitting between them. CDR3 length: 16 amino acids. The CDR3 nucleotides are TGTGCCAGCAGTTATCTGCTAGCCGGGACACTCTACGAGCAGTACTTC. Amino acids: CASSYLLAGTLYEQYF.

At least ten counts were recorded for this clonotype. The J gene is TRBJ1-5, the V gene TRBV29-1; unclear D gene. Between the trimmed V and J ends, which lost 4 bases and 2 bases, there was a span of 12 bases. The germline gives CDR1 SQVTM, CDR2 ANQGSEA. The CDR3 consists of 14 residues. CDR3 sequence (DNA): TGCAGCGTTGGGACTGGGAATGGCAATCAGCCCCAGCATTTT. As protein: CSVGTGNGNQPQHF. The variable domain in full, with the rest retrieved from reference TRBV29-1 and TRBJ1-5, is SAVISQKPSRDICQRGTSLTIQCQVDSQVTMMFWYRQQPGQSLTLIATANQGSEATYESGFVIDKFPISRPNLTFSTLTVSNMSPEDSSIYLCSVGTGNGNQPQHFGDGTRLSIL.